These 10 T cell receptor beta chains originate from one sample sequenced in a study of blood T cell repertoires in COVID-19. TCRdb keeps only in-frame clones here, not all; method: immunoSEQ multiplex PCR. The sample holds almost 250,000 clones; more than 70% are singletons and the top ten take approximately 6.2%. Specimen: peripheral blood. The source of these receptors is a woman at least 80 years old with COVID-19, enrolled during active disease.

V usage is TRBV18 and J usage is TRBJ1-5; no definite D call. From germline, CDR1 is KGHSH and CDR2 LQKENI. The CDR3 has 15 amino acids. V was trimmed by 2 bases and J by 6 bases, leaving 14 bases between them. CDR3 DNA: TGTGCCAGCTCACCAGGGGTAGGAGGACGTCAGCCCCAGCATTTT. Protein sequence: CASSPGVGGRQPQHF.

The chain recombines TRBV27 with TRBJ2-5, with D possibly TRBD1 on 5 matching bases. The CDR3 extends over 16 amino acids. The germline gives CDR1 MNHEY, CDR2 SMNVEV (reference sequence). V was clipped by 4 bases and J by 1 base, with 16 bases between them. The DNA for the CDR3 is TGTGCCAGCAGTTCAACATCCAGGGCTGGCCAAGAGACCCAGTACTTC. Translated: CASSSTSRAGQETQYF.

The chain couples TRBV2 to TRBJ1-3; 7 positions agree with TRBD1. V shed 6 bases, J shed 0 bases, and the junction held 5 bases outside the gene matches. This CDR3 comprises 15 residues. Germline V gives CDR1 SNHLY, CDR2 FYNNEI. CDR3 sequence: CASSGGTVSGNTIYF. The CDR3 DNA is TGTGCCAGCAGCGGAGGGACAGTCTCTGGAAACACCATATATTTT.

The chain uses TRBV28 and TRBJ2-2; TRBD1 matches 8 bases. The CDR3 is 13 amino acids. Trimming at V came to 6 bases and at J to 5 bases, leaving 2 bases not matched to a gene. Germline values: CDR1 MDHEN, CDR2 SYDVKM. In DNA, the CDR3 is TGTGCCAGCAGCAGGGGGCTGACCGGGGAGCTGTTTTTT. Its protein product is CASSRGLTGELFF.

This rearrangement joins TRBV4-3 to TRBJ1-2; D is perhaps TRBD1 (5 bases). Trimming pared 0 bases from V and 3 bases from J, leaving 11 bases between. Germline V CDR1 and CDR2: LGHNA, YSLEER. This CDR3 region has 15 residues. The CDR3 reads CASSQDYGGDYGYTF. Written as DNA, the CDR3 is TGCGCCAGCAGCCAAGACTACGGGGGAGACTATGGCTACACCTTC.

This chain uses TRBV11-1 with TRBJ1-1, with 7 bases identical to TRBD1. V gave up 2 bases and J gave up 4 bases; unmatched junction bases: 7. This CDR3 has 15 amino acids. The germline V gene has CDR1 SGHAT and CDR2 FQDESV (reference sequence). CDR3 nucleotides: TGTGCCAGCAGCTTACTCACAGGGGTGGCCACTGAAGCTTTCTTT. This codes for CASSLLTGVATEAFF.

This clone occurred once. The rearrangement joins TRBV6-6 to TRBJ1-6, with 9 nucleotides matching TRBD1. The germline V gene has CDR1 MNHNY and CDR2 SVGAGI (reference sequence). The ends lost 2 bases at V and 8 bases at J; junction bases unmatched: 1. This CDR3 spans 14 amino acids. The CDR3, as DNA: TGTGCCAGCAGTTACCGGGACAGGGATTCACCCCTCCACTTT. Translated: CASSYRDRDSPLHF.

CDR3 sequence reads: CASSSWQAGGPLIDTQYF. The CDR3 DNA sequence: TGTGCCAGCAGCTCCTGGCAGGCGGGGGGGCCGTTGATAGATACGCAGTATTTT. The chain recombines TRBV5-8 with TRBJ2-3; TRBD2 matches 9 bases. J lost 5 bases, V lost 3 bases, and 16 bases had no gene match. The CDR3 is made up of 18 amino acids. The germline gives CDR1 SGHTS, CDR2 YDEGEE.

V usage is TRBV7-2 and J usage is TRBJ1-5; D gene unclear. V was cut by 5 bases and J by 0 bases, with 11 bases left in between. The CDR3 spans 15 residues. Germline V gives CDR1 SGHTA, CDR2 FQGNSA. The CDR3 sequence: CASSPDGFSNQPQHF. The CDR3 DNA reads TGTGCCAGCAGCCCCGACGGGTTTAGCAATCAGCCCCAGCATTTT.

The J gene is TRBJ1-5, the V gene TRBV28; 12 nucleotides line up with TRBD1. CDR1 is MDHEN, CDR2 SYDVKM, per germline. With 5 bases clipped from V and 6 bases from J, the junction kept 26 bases outside the gene matches. The CDR3 length is 22 residues. CDR3 sequence reads: CASSSTLPGQGAWDPLGQPQHF. CDR3 DNA sequence: TGTGCCAGCAGTAGCACGCTTCCGGGACAGGGGGCATGGGATCCTCTGGGTCAGCCCCAGCATTTT.